One sample yielded the 32 T cell receptor beta chains listed below, sequenced in a study of shared clonotypes between healthy human individuals. CD45RO-negative, CCR7-selected cells formed the naive CD8 fraction, which excluded terminally differentiated effector memory CD45RA+ cells. Sequencing was performed with immunoSEQ multiplex PCR; in TCRdb, only in-frame clones are kept and a portion is missing. This table has around 2,000,000 clones, about 95% appearing once. Sequenced: naive CD8+ T cells sorted from blood. The receptor set was obtained from a man aged 18 to 35 in good health.

The V and J genes are TRBV5-6 and TRBJ2-7; 8 nucleotides align to TRBD2. CDR3 length: 14 amino acids. Germline V gives CDR1 SGHDT, CDR2 YYEEEE. Trimming removed 2 bases from V and 5 bases from J; junction bases left unmatched: 6. The CDR3 region is CASSLSSSGNEQYF. The DNA of the CDR3 is TGTGCCAGCAGCTTAAGTAGTAGCGGGAACGAGCAGTACTTC. Combining the CDR3 with reference TRBV5-6 and TRBJ2-7 gives the whole variable domain DAGVTQSPTHLIKTRGQQVTLRCSPKSGHDTVSWYQQALGQGPQFIFQYYEEEERQRGNFPDRFSGHQFPNYSSELNVNALLLGDSALYLCASSLSSSGNEQYFGPGTRLTVT.

Regarding this clone: Within the sample, other DNA sequences also encode this same CDR3. This sequence joins TRBV27 and TRBJ1-5, with no clear D. Germline loops: CDR1 MNHEY, CDR2 SMNVEV (reference sequence). The ends were cut back, 2 bases at V and 0 bases at J, with 5 bases in the middle. The CDR3 sequence is 14 residues long. This CDR3 reads CASSLVGSNQPQHF. The CDR3 nucleotides read TGTGCCAGCAGTTTAGTAGGTAGCAATCAGCCCCAGCATTTT.

On this clone: This same CDR3 is encoded by further DNA sequences in the sample. The chain recombines TRBV5-4 with TRBJ2-3; 11 bases map to TRBD2. Trimming cost V 1 base and J 6 bases; bases outside gene matches: 1. The CDR3 length is 14 residues. The germline V gene encodes CDR1 SGHNT and CDR2 YYREEE (reference sequence). CDR3 sequence: CASSLLAGGDTQYF. Written as DNA, the CDR3 is TGTGCCAGCAGCTTGCTAGCGGGGGGTGATACGCAGTATTTT. Supplemented by reference TRBV5-4 and TRBJ2-3, the full variable domain reads ETGVTQSPTHLIKTRGQQVTLRCSSQSGHNTVSWYQQALGQGPQFIFQYYREEENGRGNFPPRFSGLQFPNYSSELNVNALELDDSALYLCASSLLAGGDTQYFGPGTRLTVL.

This chain connects TRBV2 to TRBJ2-6, with D perhaps matching TRBD2 (5 bases). Germline values: CDR1 SNHLY, CDR2 FYNNEI. Deletions cut 10 bases from V and 0 bases from J, with 13 bases between. This CDR3 region has 15 residues. The DNA of the CDR3 is TGTGCCACCGGGGATGGGGTCTCTGGGGCCAACGTCCTGACTTTC. Its translation: CATGDGVSGANVLTF. The variable domain in full, completed from reference TRBV2 and TRBJ2-6, reads EPEVTQTPSHQVTQMGQEVILRCVPISNHLYFYWYRQILGQKVEFLVSFYNNEISEKSEIFDDQFSVERPDGSNFTLKIRSTKLEDSAMYFCATGDGVSGANVLTFGAGSRLTVL.

This clone was seen just once. The chain combines TRBV19 with TRBJ2-3, with TRBD2 matching 9 bases. V lost 5 bases to trimming and J lost 0 bases; unmatched junction nucleotides: 3. The CDR3 sequence is 15 residues long. Germline V gene sequence: CDR1 LNHDA, CDR2 SQIVND (reference sequence). DNA for the CDR3: TGTGCCAGTAGTTTTCTAGCGGGGAGCACAGATACGCAGTATTTT. Its protein product is CASSFLAGSTDTQYF.

The chain uses TRBV7-9 and TRBJ2-5; D gene ambiguous. This CDR3 spans 15 amino acids. Germline CDR1 is SEHNR and CDR2 is FQNEAQ (reference sequence). Trimming took 1 base from V and 1 from J, leaving 10 bases between them. CDR3 loop: CASSLGTEPQETQYF. The CDR3 DNA reads TGTGCCAGCAGCTTAGGTACAGAACCCCAAGAGACCCAGTACTTC.

The chain uses TRBV18 and TRBJ1-1; possible D gene TRBD1, 5 bases. This CDR3 is 16 amino acids long. The germline gives CDR1 KGHSH, CDR2 LQKENI. The germline V and J ends were trimmed by 1 base and 1 base, with 13 bases remaining between them. Written as DNA, the CDR3 is TGTGCCAGCTCACCACGAACCAGGGAGGCGAACACTGAAGCTTTCTTT. Its translation: CASSPRTREANTEAFF.

The chain joins TRBV7-8 to TRBJ2-7; D is possibly TRBD1 (5 bases). Trimming removed 7 bases from V and 5 bases from J, with 18 bases in between. Germline CDR1 reads SGHVS; CDR2 reads FQNEAQ. The CDR3 has 14 residues. CDR3 in DNA: TGTGCCAGCACCATCACAGGCAATCCCCACGAGCAGTACTTC. It is translated as CASTITGNPHEQYF. Complete variable domain (other parts from reference TRBV7-8 and TRBJ2-7): GAGVSQSPRYKVAKRGQDVALRCDPISGHVSLFWYQQALGQGPEFLTYFQNEAQLDKSGLPSDRFFAERPEGSVSTLKIQRTQQEDSAVYLCASTITGNPHEQYFGPGTRLTVT.

The V call is TRBV7-2, the J call TRBJ2-1, with D possibly being TRBD2 (6 bases). This CDR3 comprises 14 residues. Germline CDR1 reads SGHTA; CDR2 reads FQGNSA. Deletions cut 6 bases from V and 8 bases from J, with 17 bases between. The CDR3 region has the DNA TGTGCCAGCAGATGGGGGTCGCGGGACGATGAGCAGTTCTTC. Translating gives CASRWGSRDDEQFF.

The rearrangement links TRBV2 to TRBJ1-4, with no clear D. CDR1 SNHLY and CDR2 FYNNEI come from the germline V gene. The V gene lost 5 bases and the J gene lost 5 bases, with 3 bases spanning the gap. The CDR3 loop spans 11 amino acids. CDR3 in amino acids: CASSTNEKLFF. CDR3 in DNA: TGTGCCAGCAGTACAAATGAAAAACTGTTTTTT.

The chain carries TRBV5-1 and TRBJ1-1; 7 nucleotides match TRBD1. Germline V gives CDR1 SGHRS, CDR2 YFSETQ. J was trimmed by 4 bases and V by 0 bases; bases with no gene match: 6. The CDR3 has 15 residues. CDR3 nucleotide sequence: TGCGCCAGCAGCTTGGGCGGCAGGGGGGTCACTGAAGCTTTCTTT. Residues: CASSLGGRGVTEAFF.

This clone was seen once. The rearrangement joins TRBV28 to TRBJ2-1, with D tentatively TRBD1 or TRBD2 (5 bases each). Germline lookup yields CDR1 MDHEN and CDR2 SYDVKM. The CDR3 loop spans 14 amino acids. In DNA, the CDR3 is TGTGCGTGTGAGGACCGCCGTTCTTCGGGACAGCAGTTCTTC. Translation: CACEDRRSSGQQFF.

This sequence joins TRBV7-2 and TRBJ2-7; D remains unclear. Germline CDR1 and CDR2: SGHTA and FQGNSA. Trimming cost V 0 bases and J 4 bases, with 10 bases left between them. CDR3 size: 14 residues. Written as DNA, the CDR3 is TGTGCCAGCAGCTTAGCGATAAACGTTTACGAGCAGTACTTC. This encodes CASSLAINVYEQYF.

This rearrangement joins TRBV9 to TRBJ2-1, with 7 bases fitting TRBD2. In germline, CDR1 is SGDLS, CDR2 YYNGEE. Trimming removed 4 bases from V and 5 bases from J; junction bases left unmatched: 9. The CDR3 is 15 residues long. The CDR3 protein is CASSLGTTNHNEQFF. The CDR3 bases are TGTGCCAGCAGCCTTGGGACTACGAATCACAATGAGCAGTTCTTC.

This clone was recorded only once. Other DNA sequences in the same sample also yield this CDR3. The DNA of the CDR3 is TGTGCCAGCAGCTTGGGGGGGGGCTACGAGCAGTACTTC. Its protein is CASSLGGGYEQYF. The genes are TRBV7-6 and TRBJ2-7; 7 bases agree with TRBD2. After removal of 3 bases from V and 3 bases from J, the junction contained 2 bases not matched to a gene. This CDR3 region has 13 residues. Germline CDR1 SGHVS, CDR2 FNYEAQ.

The chain recombines TRBV4-3 with TRBJ2-3; 9 bases are shared with TRBD2. Per germline, CDR1 LGHNA and CDR2 YSLEER. This CDR3 spans 17 amino acids. V dropped 2 bases and J dropped 4; count of bases not matched to a gene: 10. The CDR3 nucleotides are TGCGCCAGCAGCCAATTGGGGATAGCGGGAGCGGCAGATACGCAGTATTTT. Encoded protein: CASSQLGIAGAADTQYF.

The chain links TRBV18 to TRBJ2-7, with D perhaps given as TRBD1 or TRBD2 (5 bases each). The CDR3 has 13 amino acids. CDR1 and CDR2 (germline): KGHSH, LQKENI. Trimming removed 0 bases from V and 3 bases from J, with 6 bases in between. CDR3 bases: TGTGCCAGCTCACCACCGGGGGACTACGAGCAGTACTTC. As protein: CASSPPGDYEQYF. The whole variable domain, filled in from reference TRBV18 and TRBJ2-7, reads NAGVMQNPRHLVRRRGQEARLRCSPMKGHSHVYWYRQLPEEGLKFMVYLQKENIIDESGMPKERFSAEFPKEGPSILRIQQVVRGDSAAYFCASSPPGDYEQYFGPGTRLTVT.

The CDR3 here is CASSHRGRNNEQFF. CDR3 DNA: TGCGCCAGCAGCCACAGGGGGAGAAACAATGAGCAGTTCTTC. The chain is built from TRBV4-3 and TRBJ2-1; 7 nucleotides agree with TRBD1. Germline-derived CDR1 and CDR2 are LGHNA and YSLEER. With 3 bases clipped from V and 5 bases from J, the junction kept 4 bases outside the gene matches. The CDR3 spans 14 residues.

The gene calls are TRBV7-3 and TRBJ2-1; TRBD1 might be the D (6 bases). The CDR3 extends over 15 amino acids. CDR1 and CDR2 (germline): SGHTA, FQGTGA. Trimming left V 2 bases short and J 3 bases short, with 11 bases between. The CDR3 DNA is TGTGCCAGCAGCTTATCCGGGACAAGCTACAATGAGCAGTTCTTC. Protein: CASSLSGTSYNEQFF. The full variable domain, rest sourced from reference TRBV7-3 and TRBJ2-1, is GAGVSQTPSNKVTEKGKYVELRCDPISGHTALYWYRQSLGQGPEFLIYFQGTGAADDSGLPNDRFFAVRPEGSVSTLKIQRTERGDSAVYLCASSLSGTSYNEQFFGPGTRLTVL.

To note about this clone: At the DNA level, this CDR3 is encoded by other sequences in the same sample as well. The chain uses TRBV6-5 and TRBJ2-7, with 8 bases identical to TRBD1. The CDR3 length is 13 residues. Germline V gene sequence: CDR1 MNHEY, CDR2 SVGAGI. V shed 4 bases and J 3 bases; nucleotides not matched to a gene: 2. DNA for the CDR3: TGTGCCAGCAGTTTCGACAGGGGCTACGAGCAGTACTTC. This sequence encodes CASSFDRGYEQYF.

This clone was counted once. This CDR3 is also generated by other DNA sequences in the sample. The chain uses TRBV5-4 and TRBJ2-2, with unresolved D. This CDR3 spans 14 amino acids. CDR1 is SGHNT and CDR2 is YYREEE in the germline V gene (reference sequence). Deletions cut 0 bases from V and 1 base from J, with 4 bases between. The CDR3 sequence is CASSLAGNTGELFF. The CDR3 coding sequence is TGTGCCAGCAGCTTGGCGGGGAACACCGGGGAGCTGTTTTTT. Full variable domain (missing parts from reference TRBV5-4 and TRBJ2-2): ETGVTQSPTHLIKTRGQQVTLRCSSQSGHNTVSWYQQALGQGPQFIFQYYREEENGRGNFPPRFSGLQFPNYSSELNVNALELDDSALYLCASSLAGNTGELFFGEGSRLTVL.

The chain uses TRBV5-6 and TRBJ2-5, with D tentatively TRBD1 (6 bases). The CDR3 is 14 amino acids. Germline CDR1 and CDR2: SGHDT and YYEEEE. The V end was cut by 5 bases, the J end by 5 bases, with 16 bases between. This CDR3 is CASSPLWGRETQYF. CDR3 DNA: TGTGCCAGCAGTCCTCTCTGGGGGCGGGAGACCCAGTACTTC.

This clone occurred once. The chain joins TRBV11-2 to TRBJ2-5, with 12 bases lining up with TRBD2. The CDR3 is made up of 15 amino acids. Germline V CDR1 and CDR2: SGHAT, FQNNGV. Unmatched junction bases numbered 6, after V lost 5 bases and J lost 5 bases. Here the CDR3 reads CASSTETSGRETQYF. In DNA, the CDR3 is TGTGCCAGCAGCACCGAAACTAGCGGGAGGGAGACCCAGTACTTC.

V usage is TRBV11-2 and J usage is TRBJ2-1, with a weak D call TRBD2 (5 bases). The V end was cut by 1 base, the J end by 10 bases, with 20 bases between. CDR1 SGHAT and CDR2 FQNNGV come from the germline V gene. The CDR3 has 16 residues. In nucleotides, the CDR3 is TGTGCCAGCAGCTTAGCTGCGTTCGCGGGCCCACCCGAGCAGTTCTTC. Its translation is CASSLAAFAGPPEQFF. Together with reference TRBV11-2 and TRBJ2-1, the CDR3 gives the full variable domain: EAGVAQSPRYKIIEKRQSVAFWCNPISGHATLYWYQQILGQGPKLLIQFQNNGVVDDSQLPKDRFSAERLKGVDSTLKIQPAKLEDSAVYLCASSLAAFAGPPEQFFGPGTRLTVL.

The rearrangement uses TRBV11-2 and TRBJ1-2; 8 bases match TRBD1. The junction had 6 bases not matched to a gene; V was cut back by 1 base and J by 2 bases. The CDR3 covers 16 residues. The germline CDR1 and CDR2 sequences are SGHAT and FQNNGV. The CDR3 protein is CASSLAPGGANYGYTF. The CDR3 DNA is TGTGCCAGCAGCTTAGCGCCAGGGGGCGCCAACTATGGCTACACCTTC.

This clone was counted once. The chain couples TRBV28 to TRBJ1-1, with a weak D call TRBD1 (6 bases). Germline V gene data show CDR1 as MDHEN and CDR2 as SYDVKM. Trimming pared 6 bases from V and 6 bases from J, leaving 14 bases between. There are 13 residues in the CDR3. CDR3 loop: CASREQGGPEAFF. CDR3 in DNA: TGTGCCAGCAGGGAACAGGGCGGCCCTGAAGCTTTCTTT.

The V gene is TRBV4-1, the J gene TRBJ2-5; 9 bases fit TRBD2. Germline assignment: CDR1 MGHRA and CDR2 YSYEKL. This CDR3 is 18 amino acids long. Trimming at V came to 4 bases and at J to 0 bases, leaving 12 bases not matched to a gene. The DNA for the CDR3 is TGCGCCAGCAGCCTAGAGCTAGCGGGAAGTTTGAACCAAGAGACCCAGTACTTC. Protein sequence: CASSLELAGSLNQETQYF.

The rearrangement uses TRBV6-5 and TRBJ2-5; D may match TRBD1 or TRBD2 (5 bases each). The CDR3 sequence is 14 residues long. Trimming pared 2 bases from V and 4 bases from J, leaving 11 bases between. Germline values: CDR1 MNHEY, CDR2 SVGAGI. CDR3 in DNA: TGTGCCAGCAGTTACGTCGGGGCCTCAGAGACCCAGTACTTC. Protein sequence: CASSYVGASETQYF.

The chain has TRBV4-3 and TRBJ1-5, with a weak D call TRBD1 (5 bases). The CDR3 contains 15 residues. CDR1 is LGHNA, CDR2 YSLEER, per germline. The V and J ends lost 0 bases and 5 bases respectively, with 11 bases between them. The DNA of the CDR3 is TGCGCCAGCAGCCAAGATTTGGGGGGATATCAGCCCCAGCATTTT. Residues: CASSQDLGGYQPQHF.

The DNA for the CDR3 is TGTGCCAGCAGCATCGGAACGGCTGGGGAGCTGTTTTTT. Protein product: CASSIGTAGELFF. The V call is TRBV11-3, the J call TRBJ2-2; D is uncertain. The V and J ends lost 5 bases and 8 bases respectively, with 12 bases between them. Per the germline V gene, CDR1 is SGHNT and CDR2 is YENEEA. The CDR3 has 13 residues. Variable domain in full (rest from reference TRBV11-3 and TRBJ2-2): EAGVVQSPRYKIIEKKQPVAFWCNPISGHNTLYWYLQNLGQGPELLIRYENEEAVDDSQLPKDRFSAERLKGVDSTLKIQPAELGDSAVYLCASSIGTAGELFFGEGSRLTVL.

CDR3: CASSGQGAAGELFF. CDR3 nucleotides: TGTGCCAGCAGTGGGCAGGGGGCAGCCGGGGAGCTGTTTTTT. This rearrangement joins TRBV27 to TRBJ2-2; 8 bases align to TRBD1. This CDR3 is built from 14 residues. Germline loops: CDR1 MNHEY, CDR2 SMNVEV (reference sequence). The ends lost 5 bases at V and 6 bases at J; junction bases unmatched: 5.

This chain links TRBV19 with TRBJ1-3; D ambiguous. Germline CDR1 LNHDA, CDR2 SQIVND (reference sequence). CDR3 length equals 14 residues. The V end was cut by 5 bases, the J end by 0 bases, with 8 bases between. CDR3 region: CASSWASSGNTIYF. CDR3 DNA: TGTGCCAGTAGTTGGGCGTCCTCTGGAAACACCATATATTTT.